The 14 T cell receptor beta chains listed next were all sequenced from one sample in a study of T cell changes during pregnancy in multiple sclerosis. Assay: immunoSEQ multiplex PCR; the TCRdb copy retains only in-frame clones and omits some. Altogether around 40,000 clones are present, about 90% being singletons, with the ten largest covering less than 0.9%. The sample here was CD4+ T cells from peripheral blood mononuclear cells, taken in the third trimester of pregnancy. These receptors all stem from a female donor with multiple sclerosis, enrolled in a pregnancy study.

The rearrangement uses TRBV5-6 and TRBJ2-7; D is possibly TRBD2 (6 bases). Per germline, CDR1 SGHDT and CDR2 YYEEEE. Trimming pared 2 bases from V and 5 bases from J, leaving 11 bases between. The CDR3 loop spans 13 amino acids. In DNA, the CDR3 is TGTGCCAGCAGCTTCGGAGGGCTGGACGAGCAGTACTTC. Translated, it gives CASSFGGLDEQYF. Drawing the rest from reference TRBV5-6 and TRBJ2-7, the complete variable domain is DAGVTQSPTHLIKTRGQQVTLRCSPKSGHDTVSWYQQALGQGPQFIFQYYEEEERQRGNFPDRFSGHQFPNYSSELNVNALLLGDSALYLCASSFGGLDEQYFGPGTRLTVT.

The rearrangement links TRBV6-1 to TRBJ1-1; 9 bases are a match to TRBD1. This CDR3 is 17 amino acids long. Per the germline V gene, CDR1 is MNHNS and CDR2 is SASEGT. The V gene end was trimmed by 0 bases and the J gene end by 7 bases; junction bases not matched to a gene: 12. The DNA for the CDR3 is TGTGCCAGCAGTGAAGCGGGAAACCTAGGGGGACAGGGTGAAGCTTTCTTT. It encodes CASSEAGNLGGQGEAFF.

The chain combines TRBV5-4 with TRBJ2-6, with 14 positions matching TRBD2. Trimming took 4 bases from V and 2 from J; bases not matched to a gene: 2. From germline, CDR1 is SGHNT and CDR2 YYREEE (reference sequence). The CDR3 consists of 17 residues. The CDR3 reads CASSLGLAGAGANVLTF. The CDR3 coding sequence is TGTGCCAGCAGCCTGGGACTAGCGGGAGCTGGGGCCAACGTCCTGACTTTC.

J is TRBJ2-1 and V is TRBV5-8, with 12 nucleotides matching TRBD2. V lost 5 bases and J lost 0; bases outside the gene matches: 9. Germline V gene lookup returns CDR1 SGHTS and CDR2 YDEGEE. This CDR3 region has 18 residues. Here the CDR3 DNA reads TGTGCCAGCAGTAGGGGGACTAGCGGGTTTAGCTCCTACAATGAGCAGTTCTTC. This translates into CASSRGTSGFSSYNEQFF.

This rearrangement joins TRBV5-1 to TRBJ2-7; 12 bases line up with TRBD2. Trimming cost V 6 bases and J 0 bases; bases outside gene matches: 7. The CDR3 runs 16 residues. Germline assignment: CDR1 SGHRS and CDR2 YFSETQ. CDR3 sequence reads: CASTNGLAGSSYEQYF. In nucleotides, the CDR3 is TGCGCCAGCACAAACGGACTAGCGGGGAGCTCCTACGAGCAGTACTTC.

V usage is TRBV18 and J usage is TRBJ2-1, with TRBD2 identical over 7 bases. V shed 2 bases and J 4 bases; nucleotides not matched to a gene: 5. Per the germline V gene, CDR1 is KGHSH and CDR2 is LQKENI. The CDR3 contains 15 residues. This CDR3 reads CASSPVAGEYNEQFF. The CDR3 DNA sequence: TGTGCCAGCTCACCAGTCGCGGGAGAATACAATGAGCAGTTCTTC.

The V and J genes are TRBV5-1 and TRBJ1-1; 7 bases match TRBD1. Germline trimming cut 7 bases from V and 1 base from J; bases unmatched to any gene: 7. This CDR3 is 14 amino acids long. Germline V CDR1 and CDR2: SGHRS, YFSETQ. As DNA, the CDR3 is TGCGCCAGCCAGGGGGGCACAGGGAACACTGAAGCTTTCTTT. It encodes CASQGGTGNTEAFF.

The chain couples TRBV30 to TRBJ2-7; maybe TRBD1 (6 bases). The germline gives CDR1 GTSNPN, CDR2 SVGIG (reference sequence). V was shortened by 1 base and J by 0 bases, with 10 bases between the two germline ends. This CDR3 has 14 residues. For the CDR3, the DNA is TGTGCCTGGAGTGCGGGACAATTCTCCTACGAGCAGTACTTC. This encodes CAWSAGQFSYEQYF.

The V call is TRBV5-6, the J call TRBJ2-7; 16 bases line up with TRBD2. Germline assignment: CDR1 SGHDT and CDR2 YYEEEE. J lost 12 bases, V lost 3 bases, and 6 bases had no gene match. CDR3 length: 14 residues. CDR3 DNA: TGTGCCAGCAGCTCGGCGGGGACTAGCGGGAGGGCGTACTTC. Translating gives CASSSAGTSGRAYF.

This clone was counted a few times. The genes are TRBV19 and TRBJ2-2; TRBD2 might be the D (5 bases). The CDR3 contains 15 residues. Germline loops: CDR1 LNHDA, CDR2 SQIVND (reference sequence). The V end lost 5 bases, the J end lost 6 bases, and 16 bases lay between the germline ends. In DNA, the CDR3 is TGTGCCAGTAGTTTACGGACTGTTAACCCCGGGGAGCTGTTTTTT. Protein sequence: CASSLRTVNPGELFF. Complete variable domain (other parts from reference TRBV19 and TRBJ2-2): DGGITQSPKYLFRKEGQNVTLSCEQNLNHDAMYWYRQDPGQGLRLIYYSQIVNDFQKGDIAEGYSVSREKKESFPLTVTSAQKNPTAFYLCASSLRTVNPGELFFGEGSRLTVL.

DNA for the CDR3: TGTGCCAGCAGTGGCCGGGACAGAAATCAGCCCCAGCATTTT. Residues: CASSGRDRNQPQHF. The rearrangement uses TRBV2 and TRBJ1-5; TRBD1 agrees at 7 bases. Unmatched junction bases numbered 4, after V lost 4 bases and J lost 4 bases. This CDR3 spans 14 amino acids. The germline V gene has CDR1 SNHLY and CDR2 FYNNEI.

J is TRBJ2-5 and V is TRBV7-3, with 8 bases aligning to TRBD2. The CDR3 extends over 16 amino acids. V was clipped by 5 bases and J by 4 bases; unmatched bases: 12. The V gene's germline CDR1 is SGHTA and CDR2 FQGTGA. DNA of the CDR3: TGTGCCAGCAGCCCGGGGGGGGCGGGAGGAGGAGAGACCCAGTACTTC. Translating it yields CASSPGGAGGGETQYF.

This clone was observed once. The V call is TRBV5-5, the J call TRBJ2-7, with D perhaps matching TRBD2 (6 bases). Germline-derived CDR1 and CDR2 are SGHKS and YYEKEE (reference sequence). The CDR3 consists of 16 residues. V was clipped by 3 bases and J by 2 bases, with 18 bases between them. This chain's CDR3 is CASSYGNGGIPYEQYF. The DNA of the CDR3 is TGTGCCAGCAGCTATGGGAACGGGGGAATACCCTACGAGCAGTACTTC.

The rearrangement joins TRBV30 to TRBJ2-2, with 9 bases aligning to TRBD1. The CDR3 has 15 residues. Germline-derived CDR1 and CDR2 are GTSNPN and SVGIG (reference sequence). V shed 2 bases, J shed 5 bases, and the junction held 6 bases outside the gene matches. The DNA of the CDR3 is TGTGCCTGGAGTAAAGGACAGGGGTATACCGGGGAGCTGTTTTTT. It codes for CAWSKGQGYTGELFF.